A single TCR beta chain is shown here with its context. Its antigen remains unknown. The data were taken from a study of cytomegalovirus exposure and HLA in healthy donors. From germline, CDR1 is MNHEY and CDR2 SMNVEV (reference sequence). V gave up 6 bases and J gave up 4 bases, with 18 bases separating them. CDR3 length: 15 amino acids. Findings and limits, study-wide: Presence/absence analyses assumed roughly uniform sequencing depth across donors, which may not hold. Rarity characterized most TCR sequences, yet some public TCRs appeared in many donors.

The PCR was carried out with 60 Vbeta primers and 13 Jbeta primers. The method was immunoSEQ multiplex PCR; TCRdb's version includes in-frame clones alone and lacks a portion of them. The sample lists under 250,000 clones, over 60% occurring once. The rearrangement links TRBV27 to TRBJ1-2, with TRBD1 as a possible D gene (5 bases). The TCR originated in a man aged 18 to 30 in good health and CMV-seronegative. The sequenced sample was PBMCs. The CDR3 DNA reads as TGTGCCAGCAGCCGTGCCTCAGGGTTAGCCTATGGCTACACCTTC. The encoded protein is CASSRASGLAYGYTF.